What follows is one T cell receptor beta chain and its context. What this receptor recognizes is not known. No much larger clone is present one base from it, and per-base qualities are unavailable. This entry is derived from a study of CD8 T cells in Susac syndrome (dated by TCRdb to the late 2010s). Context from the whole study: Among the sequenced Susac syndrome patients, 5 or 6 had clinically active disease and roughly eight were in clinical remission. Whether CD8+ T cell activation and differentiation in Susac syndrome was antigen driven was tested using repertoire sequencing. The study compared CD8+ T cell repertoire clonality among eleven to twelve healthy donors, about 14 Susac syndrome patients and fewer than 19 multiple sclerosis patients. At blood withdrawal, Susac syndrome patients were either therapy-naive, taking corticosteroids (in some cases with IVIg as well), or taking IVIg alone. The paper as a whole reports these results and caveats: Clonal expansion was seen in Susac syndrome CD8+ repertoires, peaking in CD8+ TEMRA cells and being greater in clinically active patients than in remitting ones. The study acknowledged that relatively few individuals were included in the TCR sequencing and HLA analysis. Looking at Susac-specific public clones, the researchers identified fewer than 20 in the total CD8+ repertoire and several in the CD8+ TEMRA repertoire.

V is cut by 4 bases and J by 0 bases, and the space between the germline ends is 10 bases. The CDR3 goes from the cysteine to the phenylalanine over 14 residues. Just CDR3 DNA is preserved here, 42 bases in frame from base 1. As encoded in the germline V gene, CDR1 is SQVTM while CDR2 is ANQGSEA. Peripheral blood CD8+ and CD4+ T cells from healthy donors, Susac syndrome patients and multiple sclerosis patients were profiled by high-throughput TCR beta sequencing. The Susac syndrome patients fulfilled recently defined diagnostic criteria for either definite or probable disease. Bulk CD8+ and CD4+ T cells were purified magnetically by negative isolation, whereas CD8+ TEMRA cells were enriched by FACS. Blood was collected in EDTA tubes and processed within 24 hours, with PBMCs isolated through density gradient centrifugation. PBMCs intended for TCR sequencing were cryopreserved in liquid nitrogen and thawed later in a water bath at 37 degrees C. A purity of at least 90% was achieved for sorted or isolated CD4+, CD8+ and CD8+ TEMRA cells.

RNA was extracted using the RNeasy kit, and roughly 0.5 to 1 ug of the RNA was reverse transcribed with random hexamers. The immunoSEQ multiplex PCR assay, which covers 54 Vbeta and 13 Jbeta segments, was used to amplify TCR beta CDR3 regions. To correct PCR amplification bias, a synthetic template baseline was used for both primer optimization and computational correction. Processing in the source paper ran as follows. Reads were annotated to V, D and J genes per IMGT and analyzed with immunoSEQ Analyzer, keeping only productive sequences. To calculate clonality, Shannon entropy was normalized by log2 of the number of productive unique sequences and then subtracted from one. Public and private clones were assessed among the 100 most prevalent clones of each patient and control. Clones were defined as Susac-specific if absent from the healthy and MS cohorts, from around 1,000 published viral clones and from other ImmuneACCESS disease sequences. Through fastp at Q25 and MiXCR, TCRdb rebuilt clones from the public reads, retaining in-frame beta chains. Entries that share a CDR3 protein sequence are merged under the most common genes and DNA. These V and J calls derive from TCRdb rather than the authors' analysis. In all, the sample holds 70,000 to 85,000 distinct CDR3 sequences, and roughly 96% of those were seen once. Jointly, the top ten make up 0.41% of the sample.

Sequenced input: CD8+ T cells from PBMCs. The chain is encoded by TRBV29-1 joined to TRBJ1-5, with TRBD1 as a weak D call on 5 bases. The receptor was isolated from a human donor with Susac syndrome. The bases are TGCAGCGTTGGGGGAGGGGATAGCAATCAGCCCCAGCATTTT. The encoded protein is CSVGGGDSNQPQHF.